The next 8 T cell receptor beta chains were all read from a single sample in a study of spatial heterogeneity in lung cancer. Points from the study as a whole: Tumor mutation counts were tracked by expanded intratumoral alpha and beta TCR counts.

The antigens of these receptors remain unknown. TCRdb reprocessed the 5' RACE reads with MiXCR, giving one entry per CDR3 protein. The data show fewer than 9,000 distinct CDR3 sequences, with roughly 7% seen just once and roughly a sixth held by the top ten. Sample time point: sample taken at primary tumor resection. This specimen was lung tumor tissue, taken at surgery. The source is a female donor with early-stage non-small cell lung cancer.

Details on this clonotype: The library was built for alpha chains, so this beta chain is an off-target read and its size means little. The V gene is TRBV24-1, the J gene TRBJ2-1; TRBD1 matches 10 bases. Per germline, CDR1 KGHDR and CDR2 SFDVKD. V dropped 4 bases and J dropped 8; count of bases not matched to a gene: 4. There are 14 residues in the CDR3. CDR3 nucleotide sequence: TGTGCCACCAGTGAGACAGGGGGCTGGGATGAGCAGTTCTTC. Protein: CATSETGGWDEQFF.

This clonotype was counted at least ten times. The library was designed around alpha chains, so this beta chain is a stray read whose abundance carries little weight. The V call is TRBV24-1, the J call TRBJ2-3; D remains ambiguous. Trimming pared 0 bases from V and 2 bases from J, leaving 5 bases between. The CDR3 loop spans 14 amino acids. Germline V CDR1 and CDR2: KGHDR, SFDVKD. The CDR3 spells CATSDLGHTDTQYF. The DNA of the CDR3 is TGTGCCACCAGTGATTTGGGCCACACAGATACGCAGTATTTT.

In its sample, this clonotype ranks as medium-sized. Within a library made for alpha chains, this beta chain is off target, and its count is uninformative. V usage is TRBV9 and J usage is TRBJ1-1; D is perhaps TRBD1 (6 bases). The V end was cut by 4 bases, the J end by 2 bases, with 12 bases between. This CDR3 is built from 14 residues. Germline CDR1 is SGDLS and CDR2 is YYNGEE. The CDR3: CASSYKGENTEAFF. The CDR3 DNA follows: TGTGCCAGCAGCTACAAGGGGGAAAACACTGAAGCTTTCTTT.

This clonotype showed up many times. Being off target in a library aimed at alpha chains, this beta chain has a size of little meaning. The chain employs TRBV20-1 and TRBJ2-7; TRBD2 matches at 7 bases. This CDR3 has 14 amino acids. The J segment lost 5 bases and the V segment lost 2 bases, leaving 9 bases of the junction unmatched. Looked up from germline, CDR1 is DFQATT and CDR2 is SNEGSKA (reference sequence). For the CDR3, the DNA is TGCAGTGCTAGACTAGCGGACAAGGGCAACGAGCAGTACTTC. Translation gives CSARLADKGNEQYF.

About this clonotype: A library prepared for alpha chains yielded this beta chain as an off-target read; its size is of little meaning. The gene calls are TRBV6-6 and TRBJ2-2, with D perhaps TRBD1 (6 bases). The germline V gene encodes CDR1 MNHNY and CDR2 SVGAGI (reference sequence). The CDR3 spans 16 residues. The V end was cut by 1 base, the J end by 0 bases, with 9 bases between. This CDR3 reads CASSYYRVSNTGELFF. The DNA for the CDR3 is TGTGCCAGCAGTTACTACAGGGTTTCGAACACCGGGGAGCTGTTTTTT.

Points on this clonotype: This beta chain is a stray read from a library made for alpha chains; its abundance is not meaningful. The rearrangement joins TRBV28 to TRBJ1-3; a possible D gene is TRBD1 (5 bases). CDR1 is MDHEN and CDR2 is SYDVKM in the germline V gene. Trimming removed 6 bases from V and 0 bases from J, with 12 bases in between. The length of the CDR3 is 15 residues. The CDR3 here is CASRPGTASGNTIYF. In nucleotides, the CDR3 is TGTGCCAGCAGGCCCGGGACTGCCTCTGGAAACACCATATATTTT.

This clonotype was seen ten or more times. A library prepared for alpha chains yielded this beta chain as an off-target read; its size is of little meaning. The chain couples TRBV7-9 to TRBJ2-7, with 12 bases matching TRBD1. The V gene end was trimmed by 5 bases and the J gene end by 4 bases; junction bases not matched to a gene: 18. The germline CDR1 and CDR2 sequences are SEHNR and FQNEAQ (reference sequence). The CDR3 is 19 amino acids. CDR3: CASSQPGQGAQQGGYEQYF. The CDR3 nucleotides are TGTGCCAGCAGCCAACCGGGACAGGGGGCCCAACAGGGTGGGTACGAGCAGTACTTC.

This clonotype showed up many times. The size of this beta chain means little, since it is a stray read in a library made for alpha chains. V and J are TRBV6-2 or TRBV6-3 and TRBJ1-4; 7 bases line up with TRBD1. CDR1 MNHEY and CDR2 SVGEGT come from the germline V gene. V was clipped by 2 bases and J by 8 bases; unmatched bases: 2. CDR3 length equals 13 residues. CDR3 amino acids: CASSYRGPEKLFF. CDR3 bases: TGTGCCAGCAGTTACAGGGGGCCGGAAAAACTGTTTTTT.